This T cell receptor (beta chain) derives from a study of blood T cell repertoires in COVID-19. Study at large: The United States, Italy and Spain were the sources of the acute and convalescent COVID-19 samples.

Recruitment covered some 25 US areas and drew participants whose ages spanned roughly 18 to 95 years. The study counted Cohort 3 donors as recovered given two negative PCRs, clearance, or symptom resolution. TCRdb keeps only in-frame clones here, not all; method: immunoSEQ multiplex PCR. The sample records some 250,000 clones, approximately 83% being singletons. The clonotype was recovered from a woman in her 50s who had recovered from COVID-19. Sequenced: PBMCs or T cells enriched from blood (not recorded which).

CDR3 bases: TGCAGCTCCCAGGGGGAAAGGGGGACTGAAGCTTTCTTT. It codes for CSSQGERGTEAFF. The chain carries TRBV29-1 and TRBJ1-1, with 7 bases fitting TRBD1. The germline gives CDR1 SQVTM, CDR2 ANQGSEA. Trimming at V came to 8 bases and at J to 5 bases, leaving 11 bases not matched to a gene. The CDR3 covers 13 residues.